This passage covers 11 T cell receptor beta chains from one sample sequenced in a study of cytomegalovirus exposure and HLA in healthy donors. The PCR used 60 Vbeta and 13 Jbeta primers. Assay used: immunoSEQ multiplex PCR; TCRdb lists only in-frame clones, some missing. In the table there are roughly 110,000 clones, about 70% of which are singletons. Material for sequencing was PBMCs. The receptors were sampled from a female donor in good health and CMV-seronegative.

This chain links TRBV15 with TRBJ1-4; 8 bases are shared with TRBD1. The germline V gene has CDR1 LNHNV and CDR2 YYDKDF (reference sequence). This CDR3 is built from 18 residues. V was clipped by 2 bases and J by 2 bases; unmatched bases: 10. In DNA form, the CDR3 reads TGTGCCACCAGCAGACCATCCGCAGGGGGCAGGACTAATGAAAAACTGTTTTTT. Protein sequence: CATSRPSAGGRTNEKLFF. Based on the CDR3 plus reference TRBV15 and TRBJ1-4, the full variable domain is DAMVIQNPRYQVTQFGKPVTLSCSQTLNHNVMYWYQQKSSQAPKLLFHYYDKDFNNEADTPDNFQSRRPNTSFCFLDIRSPGLGDTAMYLCATSRPSAGGRTNEKLFFGSGTQLSVL.

The chain joins TRBV5-6 to TRBJ2-1, with 10 bases that match TRBD2. The CDR3 loop spans 17 amino acids. The germline gives CDR1 SGHDT, CDR2 YYEEEE. V was clipped by 3 bases and J by 0 bases; unmatched bases: 6. CDR3 loop: CASSSLAGGSSYNEQFF. CDR3 bases: TGTGCCAGCAGCTCATTAGCGGGGGGTAGCTCCTACAATGAGCAGTTCTTC. The full variable domain, its missing parts supplied by reference TRBV5-6 and TRBJ2-1, is DAGVTQSPTHLIKTRGQQVTLRCSPKSGHDTVSWYQQALGQGPQFIFQYYEEEERQRGNFPDRFSGHQFPNYSSELNVNALLLGDSALYLCASSSLAGGSSYNEQFFGPGTRLTVL.

The genes are TRBV25-1 and TRBJ2-7, with a possible D match to TRBD2 (6 bases). V shed 7 bases and J shed 1 base, with 14 bases lying between them. Germline V gene data show CDR1 as MGHDK and CDR2 as SYGVNS. The CDR3 contains 14 residues. CDR3 nucleotide sequence: TGTGCCAGCAATGATCGGGGACTGTCCTACGAGCAGTACTTC. It translates to CASNDRGLSYEQYF.

The chain links TRBV6-1 to TRBJ2-5; TRBD1 aligns across 7 bases. The DNA end is a closer match to TRBJ2-7, so the J assignment may be wrong. The germline V gene has CDR1 MNHNS and CDR2 SASEGT. The CDR3 loop spans 14 amino acids. CDR3 residues: CASMGDRPPYEQYF. The CDR3 region has the DNA TGTGCCAGCATGGGGGACAGACCCCCCTACGAGCAGTACTTC.

CDR3 nucleotides: TGCGCCAGCAGCTTGCGGGGTTGGGGGGCAGATACGCAGTATTTT. It codes for CASSLRGWGADTQYF. This chain joins TRBV5-1 and TRBJ2-3; a possible D gene is TRBD2 (6 bases). There are 15 residues in the CDR3. V was cut by 1 base and J by 4 bases, with 13 bases left in between. The germline gives CDR1 SGHRS, CDR2 YFSETQ.

This chain joins TRBV15 and TRBJ2-7; 8 nucleotides agree with TRBD2. V lost 1 base to trimming and J lost 4 bases; unmatched junction nucleotides: 6. Germline CDR1 is LNHNV and CDR2 is YYDKDF (reference sequence). This CDR3 is built from 15 residues. The CDR3 loop reads CATSRASGSGYEQYF. The CDR3 coding sequence is TGTGCCACCAGCAGAGCGAGCGGGAGTGGGTACGAGCAGTACTTC.

The V call is TRBV5-1, the J call TRBJ2-1; 10 nucleotides line up with TRBD2. CDR3 size: 15 residues. Germline V gene data show CDR1 as SGHRS and CDR2 as YFSETQ. The V gene end was trimmed by 4 bases and the J gene end by 7 bases; junction bases not matched to a gene: 8. CDR3 sequence: CASSLLAGSRNEQFF. Written as DNA, the CDR3 is TGCGCCAGCAGCCTACTAGCGGGAAGTAGGAATGAGCAGTTCTTC.

The chain links TRBV28 to TRBJ2-5; 11 bases are a match to TRBD2. The J call could be wrong; TRBJ2-7 is a better fit for the DNA end. Germline CDR1 is MDHEN and CDR2 is SYDVKM. The CDR3 spans 15 residues. As DNA, the CDR3 is TGTGCCAGCAGTCCCCGGGGACTAGCGGTCTACGAGCAGTACTTC. It translates to CASSPRGLAVYEQYF.

This clone appeared a single time. The chain has TRBV27 and TRBJ1-1; D is perhaps TRBD1 (5 bases). The CDR3 totals 15 residues. With 2 bases removed from V and 10 bases from J, the gap between germline ends came to 20 bases. Germline V gives CDR1 MNHEY, CDR2 SMNVEV (reference sequence). The CDR3 coding sequence is TGTGCCAGCAGTTTAGGGGATCAGGGTTCAAAGGGAGCTTTCTTT. Encoded protein: CASSLGDQGSKGAFF.

Only a few counts were recorded for this clone. The chain carries TRBV4-3 and TRBJ2-1; 9 bases align to TRBD2. This CDR3 contains 16 residues. Looked up from germline, CDR1 is LGHNA and CDR2 is YSLEER. J was trimmed by 10 bases and V by 0 bases; bases with no gene match: 10. CDR3 coding DNA: TGCGCCAGCAGCCAAGACGACCTTAGCGGGAGCAGGGAGCAGTTCTTC. Protein: CASSQDDLSGSREQFF.

This rearrangement joins TRBV29-1 to TRBJ1-6; D not certain. CDR3 length: 13 residues. V gave up 4 bases and J gave up 8 bases, with 12 bases separating them. CDR1 and CDR2 (germline): SQVTM, ANQGSEA. The CDR3 is CSVAMGGDSPLHF. The CDR3 region has the DNA TGCAGCGTTGCTATGGGCGGGGATTCACCCCTCCACTTT.